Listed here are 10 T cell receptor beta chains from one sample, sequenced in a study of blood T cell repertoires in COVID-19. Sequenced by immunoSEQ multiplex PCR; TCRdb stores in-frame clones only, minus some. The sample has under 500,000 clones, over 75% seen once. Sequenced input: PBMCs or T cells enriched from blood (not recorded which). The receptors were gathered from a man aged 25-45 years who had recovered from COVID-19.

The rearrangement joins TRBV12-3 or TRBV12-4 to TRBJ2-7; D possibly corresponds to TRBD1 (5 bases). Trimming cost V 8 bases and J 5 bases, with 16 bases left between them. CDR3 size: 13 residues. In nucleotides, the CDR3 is TGTGCCAGCGGACAAAAACGAAGGGACGAGCAGTACTTC. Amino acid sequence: CASGQKRRDEQYF.

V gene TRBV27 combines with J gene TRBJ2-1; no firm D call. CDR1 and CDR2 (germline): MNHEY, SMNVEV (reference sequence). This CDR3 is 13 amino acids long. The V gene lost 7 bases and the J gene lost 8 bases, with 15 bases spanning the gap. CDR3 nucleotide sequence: TGTGCCAGCACGAAAACATGGCCTCATGAGCAGTTCTTC. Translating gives CASTKTWPHEQFF.

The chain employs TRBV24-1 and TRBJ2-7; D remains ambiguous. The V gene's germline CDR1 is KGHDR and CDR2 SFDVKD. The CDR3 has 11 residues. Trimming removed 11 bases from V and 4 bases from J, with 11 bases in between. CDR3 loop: CAIGPAYEQYF. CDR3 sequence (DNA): TGTGCCATTGGGCCAGCATACGAGCAGTACTTC.

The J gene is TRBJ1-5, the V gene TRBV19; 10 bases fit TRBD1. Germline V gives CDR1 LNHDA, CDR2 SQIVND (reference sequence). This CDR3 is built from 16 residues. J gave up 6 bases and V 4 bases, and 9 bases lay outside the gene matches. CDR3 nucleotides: TGTGCCAGTAGTACCACGACAGGGGGCTCAATTCAGCCCCAGCATTTT. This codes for CASSTTTGGSIQPQHF.

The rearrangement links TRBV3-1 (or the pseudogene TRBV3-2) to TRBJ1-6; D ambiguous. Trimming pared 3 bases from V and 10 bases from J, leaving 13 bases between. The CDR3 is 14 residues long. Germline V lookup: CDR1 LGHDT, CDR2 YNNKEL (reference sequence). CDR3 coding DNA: TGTGCCAGCAGCCACATCCCCTTCGCGTCACCCCTCCACTTT. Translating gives CASSHIPFASPLHF.

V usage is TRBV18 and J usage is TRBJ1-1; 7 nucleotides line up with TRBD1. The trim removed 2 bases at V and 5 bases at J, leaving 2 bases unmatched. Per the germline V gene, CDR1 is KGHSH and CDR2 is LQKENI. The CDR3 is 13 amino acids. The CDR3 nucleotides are TGTGCCAGCTCACCAAAACAGGGGACTGAAGCTTTCTTT. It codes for CASSPKQGTEAFF.

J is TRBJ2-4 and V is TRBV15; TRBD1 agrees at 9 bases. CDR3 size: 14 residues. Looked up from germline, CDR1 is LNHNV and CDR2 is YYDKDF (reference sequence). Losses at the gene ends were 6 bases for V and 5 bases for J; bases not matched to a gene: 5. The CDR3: CATRITGGQNIQYF. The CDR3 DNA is TGTGCCACCAGAATTACAGGGGGCCAAAACATTCAGTACTTC.

CDR3: CASSKYLSGESSYEQYF. Written as DNA, the CDR3 is TGCGCCAGCAGTAAATACCTGTCGGGGGAGAGCTCCTACGAGCAGTACTTC. The chain joins TRBV5-1 to TRBJ2-7; TRBD2 might be the D (6 bases). From germline, CDR1 is SGHRS and CDR2 YFSETQ. Between the trimmed V and J ends, which lost 5 bases and 0 bases, there was a span of 21 bases. The CDR3 runs 17 residues.

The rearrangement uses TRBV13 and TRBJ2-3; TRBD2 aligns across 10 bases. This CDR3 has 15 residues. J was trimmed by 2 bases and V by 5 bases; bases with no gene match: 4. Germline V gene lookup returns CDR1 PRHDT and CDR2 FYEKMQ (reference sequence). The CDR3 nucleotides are TGTGCCAGCAGCCTCCTAGCGGGAGTCACAGATACGCAGTATTTT. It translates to CASSLLAGVTDTQYF.

CDR3 in DNA: TGTGCCAGCTCACCCTTTGAGATTAACACTGAAGCTTTCTTT. It translates to CASSPFEINTEAFF. V and J are TRBV18 and TRBJ1-1; D is unclear. The CDR3 runs to 14 residues. The germline CDR1 and CDR2 sequences are KGHSH and LQKENI. V shed 3 bases and J shed 2 bases, with 10 bases lying between them.